The 17 T cell receptor beta chains below were found in one sample sequenced in a study of CD8 T cells in Susac syndrome. Random hexamers were used to reverse transcribe roughly 0.5 to 1 ug of RNA. TCRdb reprocessed the immunoSEQ multiplex PCR reads with MiXCR, giving one entry per CDR3 protein. The data contain 250,000 to 350,000 distinct CDR3 sequences, 90% to 95% of them seen just once; the ten biggest clones take up about 0.07%. Sequenced sample: CD4+ T cells from PBMCs. The origin of the receptors is a human donor with multiple sclerosis.

This chain joins TRBV7-2 and TRBJ1-2, with TRBD1 matching 10 bases. J gave up 8 bases and V 8 bases, and 8 bases lay outside the gene matches. The CDR3 length is 13 residues. Germline lookup yields CDR1 SGHTA and CDR2 FQGNSA. CDR3 protein: CASLDRGLGGYTF. CDR3 coding DNA: TGTGCCAGCTTAGACAGGGGGCTGGGCGGCTACACCTTC.

This sequence joins TRBV29-1 and TRBJ2-7; 8 nucleotides align to TRBD1. CDR3 length equals 13 residues. CDR1 SQVTM and CDR2 ANQGSEA come from the germline V gene. V dropped 7 bases and J dropped 5; count of bases not matched to a gene: 10. Here the CDR3 reads CSGARGDRHEQYF. The CDR3 nucleotides read TGCAGCGGGGCGAGGGGGGACAGGCACGAGCAGTACTTC.

This chain uses TRBV25-1 with TRBJ1-1; 10 nucleotides line up with TRBD1. Germline CDR1 and CDR2: MGHDK and SYGVNS. The junction had 10 bases not matched to a gene; V was cut back by 8 bases and J by 1 base. The CDR3 runs 16 residues. CDR3 sequence reads: CASQQTGGIANTEAFF. The CDR3 bases are TGTGCCAGCCAACAGACAGGGGGCATCGCGAACACTGAAGCTTTCTTT.

This chain uses TRBV19 with TRBJ1-1; D is uncertain. From germline, CDR1 is LNHDA and CDR2 SQIVND (reference sequence). Deletions cut 4 bases from V and 3 bases from J, with 15 bases between. The CDR3 runs to 15 residues. In DNA, the CDR3 is TGTGCCAGTAGTACCCGCCCCGTGGGAGACACTGAAGCTTTCTTT. Protein product: CASSTRPVGDTEAFF.

V gene TRBV7-9 combines with J gene TRBJ2-2, with D uncertain. CDR3 length equals 14 residues. Germline V gene sequence: CDR1 SEHNR, CDR2 FQNEAQ (reference sequence). Trimming cost V 6 bases and J 13 bases, with 21 bases left between them. The CDR3 region has the DNA TGTGCCAGCAGACGCGACGCGTCTGGGCGGCTGCTGTTTTTT. It yields the protein CASRRDASGRLLFF.

The chain uses TRBV30 and TRBJ2-5; tentative D call: TRBD2 (5 bases). The CDR3 totals 12 residues. Trimming removed 7 bases from V and 5 bases from J, with 14 bases in between. Germline CDR1 GTSNPN, CDR2 SVGIG (reference sequence). CDR3 DNA: TGTGCCTACCGACGGGGAAGGGAGACCCAGTACTTC. Translation: CAYRRGRETQYF. The full variable domain, its missing parts supplied by reference TRBV30 and TRBJ2-5, is SQTIHQWPATLVQPVGSPLSLECTVEGTSNPNLYWYRQAAGRGLQLLFYSVGIGQISSEVPQNLSASRPQDRQFILSSKKLLLSDSGFYLCAYRRGRETQYFGPGTRLLVL.

Here the CDR3 reads CAWTVDRNTQYF. Written as DNA, the CDR3 is TGTGCCTGGACCGTTGACAGGAATACGCAGTATTTT. The genes are TRBV30 and TRBJ2-3, with TRBD1 as a possible D gene (6 bases). The CDR3 loop spans 12 amino acids. V lost 4 bases and J 7 bases, leaving 12 bases between the germline ends. The germline V gene has CDR1 GTSNPN and CDR2 SVGIG (reference sequence).

This rearrangement joins TRBV20-1 to TRBJ1-1; D ambiguous. The V and J ends lost 0 bases and 1 base respectively, with 9 bases between them. The CDR3 runs 14 residues. CDR1 is DFQATT, CDR2 SNEGSKA, per germline (reference sequence). CDR3 coding DNA: TGCAGTGCTAGAGATGTACGGACGAACACTGAAGCTTTCTTT. It translates to CSARDVRTNTEAFF.

V gene TRBV5-1 combines with J gene TRBJ1-3; D not resolved. V was clipped by 0 bases and J by 0 bases, with 4 bases between them. Germline loops: CDR1 SGHRS, CDR2 YFSETQ. The CDR3 has 14 amino acids. The CDR3: CASSLDYSGNTIYF. The CDR3 DNA follows: TGCGCCAGCAGCTTGGATTACTCTGGAAACACCATATATTTT.

This chain joins TRBV11-2 and TRBJ1-1; 7 nucleotides match TRBD1. The CDR3 has 16 residues. V shed 2 bases, J shed 4 bases, and the junction held 10 bases outside the gene matches. Germline assignment: CDR1 SGHAT and CDR2 FQNNGV. The CDR3 sequence is CASSLQGVRIGTEAFF. DNA for the CDR3: TGTGCCAGCAGCTTACAGGGGGTGAGGATAGGCACTGAAGCTTTCTTT.

This clonotype was counted between two and nine times. The chain recombines TRBV24-1 with TRBJ2-5; the D is unclear. The germline V gene has CDR1 KGHDR and CDR2 SFDVKD. The V and J ends lost 4 bases and 10 bases respectively, with 15 bases between them. This CDR3 is 13 amino acids long. CDR3: CATSDLDRGHQYF. In DNA form, the CDR3 reads TGTGCCACCAGTGACCTAGACCGTGGCCACCAGTACTTC.

This clonotype showed up just once. V gene TRBV11-3 combines with J gene TRBJ2-5; D is possibly TRBD2 (5 bases). V lost 6 bases and J 5 bases, leaving 7 bases between the germline ends. This CDR3 has 11 amino acids. In germline, CDR1 is SGHNT, CDR2 YENEEA. The CDR3 is CASRAEETQYF. CDR3 DNA: TGTGCCAGCAGAGCGGAGGAGACCCAGTACTTC.

The chain has TRBV3-1 and TRBJ1-1, with D uncertain. The V end lost 1 base, the J end lost 1 base, and 10 bases lay between the germline ends. CDR3 length: 15 residues. Germline CDR1 and CDR2: LGHDT and YNNKEL (reference sequence). In DNA, the CDR3 is TGTGCCAGCAGCCAAGCTAGTGCGCCGAACACTGAAGCTTTCTTT. Translated, it gives CASSQASAPNTEAFF.

This sequence joins TRBV20-1 and TRBJ1-1; the match to TRBD1 covers 7 bases. The CDR3 sequence is 17 residues long. CDR1 and CDR2 from the germline V gene are DFQATT and SNEGSKA (reference sequence). J was trimmed by 1 base and V by 6 bases; bases with no gene match: 17. The CDR3 loop is CSARLTGRRFGNTEAFF. For the CDR3, the DNA is TGCAGTGCACGGTTGACAGGGAGGAGATTTGGGAACACTGAAGCTTTCTTT.

The rearrangement uses TRBV2 and TRBJ1-1; no firm D call. The CDR3 is made up of 12 amino acids. Germline assignment: CDR1 SNHLY and CDR2 FYNNEI. V was clipped by 6 bases and J by 8 bases, with 13 bases between them. CDR3 coding DNA: TGTGCCAGCAGCTTAAGGGTCAGGGAAGCTTTCTTT. This sequence encodes CASSLRVREAFF.

The chain has TRBV29-1 and TRBJ1-2, with TRBD1 as a possible D gene (6 bases). This CDR3 region has 13 residues. Germline values: CDR1 SQVTM, CDR2 ANQGSEA. The V and J ends lost 4 bases and 4 bases respectively, with 13 bases between them. CDR3 sequence reads: CSVALGGAYGYTF. The CDR3 nucleotides are TGCAGCGTTGCCCTCGGGGGGGCCTATGGCTACACCTTC.

CDR3 residues: CAWSALTGKTEAFF. The DNA of the CDR3 is TGTGCCTGGAGTGCCTTGACAGGGAAAACTGAAGCTTTCTTT. The chain is built from TRBV30 and TRBJ1-1; 7 nucleotides align to TRBD1. V was pared by 1 base and J by 5 bases, with 7 bases of the junction left unmatched. This CDR3 is 14 amino acids long. Looked up from germline, CDR1 is GTSNPN and CDR2 is SVGIG (reference sequence).